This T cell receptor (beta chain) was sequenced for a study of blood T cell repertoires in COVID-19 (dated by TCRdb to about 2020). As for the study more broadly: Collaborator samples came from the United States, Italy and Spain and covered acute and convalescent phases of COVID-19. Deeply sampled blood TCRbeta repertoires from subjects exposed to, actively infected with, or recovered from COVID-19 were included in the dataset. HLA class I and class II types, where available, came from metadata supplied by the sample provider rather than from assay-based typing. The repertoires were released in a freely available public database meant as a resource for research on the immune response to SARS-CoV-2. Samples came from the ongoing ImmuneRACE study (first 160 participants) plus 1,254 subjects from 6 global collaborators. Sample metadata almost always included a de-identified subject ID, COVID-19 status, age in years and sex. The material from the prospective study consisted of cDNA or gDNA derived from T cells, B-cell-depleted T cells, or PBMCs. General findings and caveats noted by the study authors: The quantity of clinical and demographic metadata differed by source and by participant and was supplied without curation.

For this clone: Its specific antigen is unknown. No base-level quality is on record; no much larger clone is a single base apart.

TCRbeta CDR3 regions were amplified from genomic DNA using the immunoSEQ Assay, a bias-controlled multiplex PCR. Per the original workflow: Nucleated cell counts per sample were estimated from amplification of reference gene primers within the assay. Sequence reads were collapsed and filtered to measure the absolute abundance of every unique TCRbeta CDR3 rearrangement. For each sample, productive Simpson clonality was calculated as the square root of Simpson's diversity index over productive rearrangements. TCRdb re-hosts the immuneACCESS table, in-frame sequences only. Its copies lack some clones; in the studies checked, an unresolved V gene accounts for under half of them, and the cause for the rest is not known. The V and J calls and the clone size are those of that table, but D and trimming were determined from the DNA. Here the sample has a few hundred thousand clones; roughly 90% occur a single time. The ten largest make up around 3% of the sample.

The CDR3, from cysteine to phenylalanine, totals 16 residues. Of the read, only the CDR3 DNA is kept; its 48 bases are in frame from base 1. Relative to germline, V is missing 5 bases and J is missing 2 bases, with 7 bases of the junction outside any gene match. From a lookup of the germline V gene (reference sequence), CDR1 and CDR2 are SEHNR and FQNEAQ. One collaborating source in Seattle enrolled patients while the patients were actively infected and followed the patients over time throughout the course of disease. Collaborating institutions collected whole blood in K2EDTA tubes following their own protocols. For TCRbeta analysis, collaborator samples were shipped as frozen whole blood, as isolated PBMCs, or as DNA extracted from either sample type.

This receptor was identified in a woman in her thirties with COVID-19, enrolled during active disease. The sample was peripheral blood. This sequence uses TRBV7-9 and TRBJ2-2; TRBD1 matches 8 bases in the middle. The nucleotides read TGTGCCAGCAGCGTGGACAGGGTGCGCAACACCGGGGAGCTGTTTTTT. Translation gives CASSVDRVRNTGELFF.